This T cell receptor (beta chain) was documented in a study of blood T cell repertoires in COVID-19 (dated by TCRdb to about 2020). Turning to the overall study: Recovered participants in ImmuneRACE Cohort 3 were defined by two consecutive negative NP/OP PCR tests, clearance by a healthcare professional, or resolution of symptoms. Samples covering the acute and convalescent phases of COVID-19 were provided by collaborators in the United States, Italy and Spain. The prospective study material was composed of cDNA or gDNA derived from T cells, B-cell-depleted T cells, or PBMCs. The repertoires were released in a freely available public database meant as a resource for research on the immune response to SARS-CoV-2. Samples came from the ongoing ImmuneRACE study (first 160 participants) plus 1,254 subjects from 6 global collaborators. Nearly every sample came with metadata listing a de-identified subject ID, COVID-19 status, age in years and sex. Deeply sampled blood TCRbeta repertoires from subjects exposed to, actively infected with, or recovered from COVID-19 were included in the dataset. Where available, HLA class I and class II types were obtained from metadata supplied by the sample provider rather than from assay-based typing.

What the study reported, not specific to this receptor: How much clinical and demographic metadata was included differed by source and by participant, and the metadata was provided uncurated.

The immunoSEQ Assay, a bias-controlled multiplex PCR, was used to amplify TCRbeta CDR3 regions from genomic DNA. Turning to the authors' computational methods: The number of nucleated cells in each sample was estimated by amplification of reference gene primers within the assay. To quantify the absolute abundance of each unique TCRbeta CDR3 rearrangement, sequence reads were collapsed and filtered. For each sample, productive Simpson clonality was calculated as the square root of Simpson's diversity index over productive rearrangements. TCRdb carries this immuneACCESS record with in-frame sequences only. Its versions omit some clonotypes, under half of them owing to an unresolved V gene in the studies checked, with the rest unexplained. V and J calls and clone size are those listed in that table; D and trimming were worked out from the DNA. In all, the sample holds 120,000 to 150,000 clones, and approximately 84% of those were seen once. The ten largest make up about 4% of the sample.

Participants in the prospective study were aged about 18 to 95 years, lived in about two dozen United States geographic areas, and enrolled through a virtual design. In the prospective study, cohorts were assigned on the basis of participant-reported clinical history obtained from a screening survey and a study questionnaire. Each participant in the prospective study had whole blood, serum and a nasopharyngeal or oropharyngeal swab collected by mobile phlebotomists. Over a roughly 2-month period, participants in the prospective study had the option of providing additional blood draws and questionnaires. Before DNA extraction, blood samples from the prospective study were shipped at room temperature or frozen. Relative to germline, V is 6 bases shorter and J is 6 bases shorter, with 20 bases between their ends. According to the germline V gene, CDR1 reads MDHEN and CDR2 reads SYDVKM. The CDR3 sequence holds 15 residues, the cysteine and phenylalanine included. The entry retains the CDR3 DNA only, 45 bases that are in frame from base 1.

In the case of this clone: Its antigen is not yet known. The record has no base qualities; no much larger clone is one base away.

Here the chain combines TRBV28 and TRBJ1-2; no confident D gene assignment can be made. The sample taken for sequencing was PBMCs or T cells enriched from blood (not recorded which). The receptor was isolated from a man aged 45-65 years in a cohort exposed to, infected with or recovered from COVID-19 (not recorded which). The nucleotide sequence reads TGTGCCAGCAGCGAACTACGGGGAGTCGGCGATGGCTACACCTTC. Its amino acids are CASSELRGVGDGYTF.